This TCR beta chain was profiled in a study of T cells after yellow fever vaccination. Overall study context: Researchers used SMART-Seq v4 Ultra Low Input to prepare fractions that had low cell numbers. Whole-study findings and limits: One caveat is that FACS-sorted repertoires could contain abundant clonotypes contaminating from the bulk population. It was the secondary response that reached its peak faster, day 5 versus 15, but it was weaker.

The sample holds a few counts of this clonotype. Its antigen is still unknown. A 5'RACE template-switching step, the method used to make TCR cDNA, added a universal primer site and UMIs. TCRdb fed the 5' RACE reads into MiXCR, producing one record per CDR3 protein. This table holds around 160,000 distinct CDR3 sequences, about 7% found once. V was clipped by 1 base and J by 5 bases, with 14 bases between them. The germline CDR1 and CDR2 sequences are GTSNPN and SVGIG (reference sequence). There are 14 residues in the CDR3. This specimen consisted of CD4+ T cells sorted from PBMCs, obtained around 5 days after the first yellow fever vaccination. The clonotype was recovered from a man younger than 35 who received the YFV17D yellow fever vaccine. The chain joins TRBV30 to TRBJ1-1; weak D call: TRBD1 (6 bases). CDR3 protein: CAWSGSGAGTEAFF. The CDR3 DNA is TGTGCCTGGAGTGGTTCGGGGGCTGGGACTGAAGCTTTCTTT.